The rows below give T cell receptor beta chains drawn from one sample of a study of human T cells and chemical hapten exposure. TCRdb re-derived calls from the RACE reads in MiXCR, one entry per CDR3 protein. The profile shows 80,000 to 100,000 distinct CDR3 sequences, approximately 10% of them singletons. The sequenced sample was whole blood, obtained in connection with sensitization to the hapten diphenylcyclopropenone (DPC). These receptors were obtained from a woman aged 25 to 39 with alopecia areata. Some clones in this sample may be carry-over from other donors' samples. Both conserved end residues are part of each CDR3. The order of the fields is V gene, clone size, J gene, D gene, CDR3 protein, CDR3 DNA. D genes are given only for firm matches. Clone size is shown for a subset of rows, as once, few, many or a class of expanded clone.

V: TRBV29-1; size: NA; J: TRBJ1-2; D: NA; CDR3: CSVALTGNYGYTF; DNA: TGCAGCGTTGCCCTCACAGGGAACTATGGCTACACCTTC
V: TRBV28; size: few; J: TRBJ1-1; D: NA; CDR3: CASSLQTAEAFF; DNA: TGTGCCAGCAGTTTGCAGACCGCTGAAGCTTTCTTT
V: TRBV5-5; size: few; J: TRBJ1-5; D: NA; CDR3: CASSLHGSFEPQHF; DNA: TGTGCCAGCAGCTTGCATGGGAGTTTTGAGCCCCAGCATTTT
V: TRBV6-5; size: many; J: TRBJ1-1; D: NA; CDR3: CASSYSYNMNTEAFF; DNA: TGTGCCAGCAGTTACTCGTACAATATGAACACTGAAGCTTTCTTT
V: TRBV20-1; size: many; J: TRBJ1-6; D: TRBD1; CDR3: CSALTDRGYRSPLHF; DNA: TGCAGTGCTTTAACCGACAGGGGTTATCGGTCACCCCTCCACTTT
V: TRBV6-5; size: NA; J: TRBJ1-2; D: NA; CDR3: CASSSPGRANYGYTF; DNA: TGTGCCAGCAGTTCCCCGGGAAGAGCTAACTATGGCTACACCTTC
V: TRBV10-3; size: many; J: TRBJ2-3; D: NA; CDR3: CAIKPGHETDTQYF; DNA: TGTGCCATCAAACCGGGACATGAAACAGATACGCAGTATTTT
V: TRBV29-1; size: few; J: TRBJ1-4; D: TRBD1; CDR3: CSVEDPRQGGEKLFF; DNA: TGCAGCGTTGAAGATCCGAGACAGGGCGGCGAAAAACTGTTTTTT
V: TRBV12-5; size: NA; J: TRBJ1-4; D: TRBD1; CDR3: CASGARDRGEKLFF; DNA: TGTGCTAGTGGTGCCCGGGACAGGGGTGAAAAACTGTTTTTT
V: TRBV28; size: few; J: TRBJ2-7; D: NA; CDR3: CASSPRDEQYF; DNA: TGTGCCAGCAGCCCCAGGGACGAGCAGTACTTC
V: TRBV28; size: many; J: TRBJ2-4; D: TRBD1; CDR3: CASSTIQGLNIQYF; DNA: TGTGCCAGCAGCACGATACAGGGGCTAAACATTCAGTACTTC
V: TRBV19; size: NA; J: TRBJ2-1; D: TRBD1; CDR3: CASGRTGVSSYNEQFF; DNA: TGTGCCAGTGGAAGGACAGGGGTGAGCTCCTACAATGAGCAGTTCTTC
V: TRBV20-1; size: many; J: TRBJ2-7; D: NA; CDR3: CSASYEGNSYEQYF; DNA: TGCAGTGCTTCCTATGAGGGCAACTCCTACGAGCAGTACTTC
V: TRBV19; size: few; J: TRBJ2-1; D: TRBD2; CDR3: CASSTGLAGGDEQFF; DNA: TGTGCCAGTAGTACGGGACTAGCGGGAGGAGATGAGCAGTTCTTC
V: TRBV2; size: few; J: TRBJ2-7; D: TRBD1; CDR3: CASTRTPGQGYEQYF; DNA: TGTGCCAGCACCCGAACCCCGGGACAGGGCTACGAGCAGTACTTC
V: TRBV6-2/TRBV6-3; size: many; J: TRBJ1-5; D: TRBD1; CDR3: CASSPHSGQGNQPQHF; DNA: TGTGCCAGCAGTCCTCACTCGGGACAGGGTAATCAGCCCCAGCATTTT
V: TRBV5-1; size: many; J: TRBJ1-3; D: NA; CDR3: CASSSGTLGNTIYF; DNA: TGCGCCAGCAGCTCCGGGACACTTGGAAACACCATATATTTT
V: TRBV28; size: NA; J: TRBJ1-2; D: NA; CDR3: CASGGYTF; DNA: TGTGCCAGCGGGGGCTACACCTTC
V: TRBV4-3; size: few; J: TRBJ2-3; D: TRBD2; CDR3: CASSQARSSGSTDTQYF; DNA: TGCGCCAGCAGCCAAGCCCGCTCTAGCGGGAGCACAGATACGCAGTATTTT
V: TRBV6-2/TRBV6-3; size: few; J: TRBJ1-6; D: NA; CDR3: CASSYGQGGSPLHF; DNA: TGTGCCAGCAGTTACGGGCAGGGAGGTTCACCCCTCCACTTT
V: TRBV9; size: few; J: TRBJ2-4; D: NA; CDR3: CASSPRYEWGFRGKNIQYF; DNA: TGTGCCAGCAGCCCCCGGTACGAGTGGGGCTTTAGGGGCAAAAACATTCAGTACTTC
V: TRBV29-1; size: many; J: TRBJ2-7; D: NA; CDR3: CSAGDRPYEQYF; DNA: TGCAGCGCTGGAGACAGGCCCTACGAGCAGTACTTC
V: TRBV2; size: many; J: TRBJ1-1; D: TRBD1; CDR3: CASSATRGAIGTEAFF; DNA: TGTGCCAGCAGTGCAACCAGGGGGGCCATAGGGACTGAAGCTTTCTTT
V: TRBV6-2/TRBV6-3; size: NA; J: TRBJ2-7; D: TRBD1; CDR3: CASRRDGSLGTGGYEQYF; DNA: TGTGCCAGCAGGCGGGACGGCTCCCTCGGGACAGGGGGGTACGAGCAGTACTTC
V: TRBV12-3/TRBV12-4; size: NA; J: TRBJ1-5; D: NA; CDR3: CASSSPLAQHF; DNA: TGTGCCAGCAGTTCCCCCTTGGCCCAGCATTTT
V: TRBV28; size: many; J: TRBJ1-2; D: NA; CDR3: CASSLRGYGYTF; DNA: TGTGCCAGCAGTTTAAGGGGTTATGGCTACACCTTC
V: TRBV4-3; size: few; J: TRBJ2-3; D: TRBD1; CDR3: CASSRGQGASTDTQYF; DNA: TGCGCCAGCAGCCGAGGACAGGGGGCAAGCACAGATACGCAGTATTTT
V: TRBV3-1; size: few; J: TRBJ1-3; D: TRBD1; CDR3: CASSQGQGATGNTIYF; DNA: TGTGCCAGCAGCCAGGGACAGGGGGCAACTGGAAACACCATATATTTT
V: TRBV28; size: NA; J: TRBJ1-2; D: NA; CDR3: CASSSIWDNYGYTF; DNA: TGTGCCAGCAGTTCTATCTGGGACAACTATGGCTACACCTTC